This T cell receptor (beta chain) was captured by sequencing in a study of cytomegalovirus exposure and HLA in healthy donors. J gave up 7 bases and V 4 bases, and 8 bases lay outside the gene matches. The CDR3 loop spans 15 amino acids. The V gene's germline CDR1 is SGHNT and CDR2 YYREEE (reference sequence). The PCR had 60 Vbeta and 13 Jbeta primers. Repertoires were generated with immunoSEQ multiplex PCR, while TCRdb's copy carries only in-frame clones and drops some. The sample contains tens of thousands of clones, around three quarters of which appear only once. The receptor was isolated from a young man in good health and CMV-seronegative. This chain uses TRBV5-4 with TRBJ2-2; 9 positions match TRBD2. Sequencing input: PBMCs. The CDR3 region has the DNA TGTGCCAGCAGCCTAGCGGGAACGGGGAGCGGGGAGCTGTTTTTT. It specifies CASSLAGTGSGELFF.